This T cell receptor beta chain was retrieved from a study of regulatory T cells in long-lasting Graves disease. Across the study: Disease was considered persistent Graves' disease after over 5 years of antithyroid drugs (with positive TSH receptor antibodies). Study results and limitations: For persistent Graves' patients, TCR diversity was lower than for newly diagnosed ones.

Libraries of TCR beta came from iRepertoire HTBI primers plus Arm-PCR of CDR3 regions. MiXCR was run by TCRdb on the multiplex PCR reads, yielding one entry per CDR3 protein. The repertoire consists of under 450,000 distinct CDR3 sequences, with about 25% occurring once and the leading ten covering approximately 28%. This clonotype occurred a few times. Its antigen is as yet unknown. V lost 6 bases and J 5 bases, leaving 17 bases between the germline ends. The germline gives CDR1 ENHRY, CDR2 SYGVKD. The CDR3 extends over 14 amino acids. Time point indicated: persistent/refractory GD, antithyroid drugs over 5 years with positive TRAb. From RNA extracted from PBMCs, the TCR library was made.

This clonotype originated in a female donor with Graves disease. Here the sequenced sample was peripheral blood mononuclear cells (PBMCs), taken when the disease was refractory, from a patient treated with antithyroid drugs. The chain carries TRBV10-3 and TRBJ2-7; the D gene is possibly TRBD2 (5 bases). The chain's CDR3 is CAISSWASNHEQYF. The CDR3 DNA reads as TGTGCCATCAGCTCTTGGGCTAGCAACCACGAGCAGTACTTC.